The 13 T cell receptor beta chains below were found in one sample sequenced in a study of regulatory T cells in long-lasting Graves disease. CDR3 regions were amplified by Arm-PCR using iRepertoire HTBI primers to build TCR beta libraries. TCRdb recomputed calls from the multiplex PCR reads with MiXCR, one row per CDR3 protein. The sample shows approximately 400,000 distinct CDR3 sequences, 15% to 18% of them seen only once. The time point denotes: newly diagnosed GD, antithyroid drugs for less than 3 months. Following extraction of RNA from PBMCs, that RNA was used to make the TCR library. The sequencing here drew on peripheral blood mononuclear cells (PBMCs), taken at new diagnosis, from a patient treated with antithyroid drugs. These receptors all come from a female donor with Graves disease.

This clonotype was seen repeatedly, ten times or more. The rearrangement uses TRBV29-1 and TRBJ2-7; a possible D gene is TRBD2 (5 bases). The CDR3 covers 15 residues. Germline lookup yields CDR1 SQVTM and CDR2 ANQGSEA. V lost 5 bases, J lost 0 bases, and 17 bases lay in between. The CDR3 bases are TGCAGCGTTACGCCCCCGGGAATGAGCTCCTACGAGCAGTACTTC. It yields the protein CSVTPPGMSSYEQYF.

This clonotype was found many times. The chain couples TRBV9 to TRBJ2-1; unclear D gene. Trimming took 3 bases from V and 5 from J, leaving 12 bases between them. The germline V gene has CDR1 SGDLS and CDR2 YYNGEE. The CDR3 totals 14 residues. The CDR3 DNA follows: TGTGCCAGCAGCGCCCGACTGGAAAACAATGAGCAGTTCTTC. This translates into CASSARLENNEQFF.

This clonotype was seen ten or more times. The V and J genes are TRBV27 and TRBJ2-7; TRBD1 aligns across 10 bases. V lost 2 bases and J lost 1; bases outside the gene matches: 2. Germline-derived CDR1 and CDR2 are MNHEY and SMNVEV (reference sequence). The length of the CDR3 is 15 residues. In nucleotides, the CDR3 is TGTGCCAGCAGTTTAGACAGGGGGCATTCCTACGAGCAGTACTTC. Protein product: CASSLDRGHSYEQYF.

At least ten counts were recorded for this clonotype. The chain joins TRBV3-1 to TRBJ2-3; TRBD2 matches 8 bases. The assigned J gene may be wrong: the sequence end matches TRBJ2-1 better. CDR1 and CDR2 from the germline V gene are LGHDT and YNNKEL (reference sequence). This CDR3 has 17 residues. In DNA, the CDR3 is TGTGCCAGCAGCCGACGGCAGACTAGCGTGGGCAGGAATGAGCAGTTCTTC. This gives the protein CASSRRQTSVGRNEQFF.

In its sample, this clonotype was seen many times. A junction end diverges from the germline sequence, so it may reflect a read error. The chain recombines TRBV3-1 with TRBJ1-1, with 8 bases aligning to TRBD1. This CDR3 comprises 13 residues. Germline CDR1 and CDR2: LGHDT and YNNKEL (reference sequence). The CDR3 coding sequence is TGTGCCAGCAACCAAGGACAGGGCAGGGGAGCTTTCTTT. Its protein is CASNQGQGRGAFF.

In this sample, this clonotype turned up once. The rearrangement uses TRBV19 and TRBJ2-7; 10 bases match TRBD1. CDR3 length equals 15 residues. Per the germline V gene, CDR1 is LNHDA and CDR2 is SQIVND (reference sequence). Germline trimming cut 3 bases from V and 3 bases from J; bases unmatched to any gene: 5. CDR3 nucleotides: TGTGCCAGTAGTATCGCCGGGACAGGGGTCTACGAGCAGTACTTC. As protein: CASSIAGTGVYEQYF.

In its sample, this clonotype was seen many times. CDR3 loop: CASSLVDRGSGEQYF. In DNA, the CDR3 is TGTGCCAGCAGCCTTGTTGACAGGGGTTCGGGAGAGCAGTACTTC. The genes are TRBV28 and TRBJ2-7, with TRBD1 matching over 8 bases. V dropped 6 bases and J dropped 7; count of bases not matched to a gene: 14. Germline V gives CDR1 MDHEN, CDR2 SYDVKM. This CDR3 comprises 15 residues.

This clonotype was seen only once. CDR3 region: CASSRPVSGNTIYF. CDR3 nucleotides: TGTGCCAGCAGCCGCCCGGTCTCTGGAAACACCATATATTTT. The chain employs TRBV12-3 or TRBV12-4 and TRBJ1-3; D not resolved. The V end lost 6 bases, the J end lost 0 bases, and 9 bases lay between the germline ends. The CDR3 totals 14 residues.

The table lists this clonotype with many counts. This chain joins TRBV28 and TRBJ2-1, with TRBD2 as a possible D gene (6 bases). The length of the CDR3 is 17 residues. Germline CDR1 is MDHEN and CDR2 is SYDVKM. V lost 2 bases and J lost 0, with 14 bases in between. The CDR3 sequence: CASSLISGPSSYNEQFF. The CDR3 bases are TGTGCCAGCAGTTTAATTAGCGGACCAAGCTCCTACAATGAGCAGTTCTTC.

The V gene is TRBV9, the J gene TRBJ2-6; a possible D gene is TRBD1 (6 bases). The V gene's germline CDR1 is SGDLS and CDR2 YYNGEE. The V and J ends lost 0 bases and 1 base respectively, with 14 bases between them. This CDR3 is built from 18 residues. CDR3 region: CASSVVTNRVSGANVLTF. The DNA of the CDR3 is TGTGCCAGCAGCGTAGTAACAAACAGGGTTTCTGGGGCCAACGTCCTGACTTTC.

This clonotype showed up many times. This rearrangement joins TRBV5-1 to TRBJ2-3; the D call may be TRBD1 or TRBD2 (6 bases each). Trimming took off 6 bases at V and 0 bases at J, with 14 bases between the two ends. Per germline, CDR1 SGHRS and CDR2 YFSETQ. The length of the CDR3 is 15 residues. The CDR3 region is CASTLGGSSTDTQYF. The CDR3 DNA is TGCGCCAGCACCCTCGGGGGCTCTAGCACAGATACGCAGTATTTT.

The chain employs TRBV19 and TRBJ1-5; D ambiguous. CDR3 length equals 12 residues. Trimming removed 6 bases from V and 4 bases from J, with 7 bases in between. From germline, CDR1 is LNHDA and CDR2 SQIVND (reference sequence). The CDR3 sequence: CASRFGNQPQHF. DNA for the CDR3: TGTGCCAGTAGATTTGGGAATCAGCCCCAGCATTTT.

This clonotype was observed a few times. V is TRBV4-1 and J is TRBJ2-1; 8 bases are a match to TRBD2. This CDR3 region has 16 residues. V was pared by 3 bases and J by 0 bases, with 4 bases of the junction left unmatched. Germline lookup yields CDR1 MGHRA and CDR2 YSYEKL. This CDR3 reads CASSHVAGSSYNEQFF. CDR3 DNA: TGCGCCAGCAGCCACGTAGCGGGAAGCTCCTACAATGAGCAGTTCTTC.